The 9 T cell receptor beta chains presented below share a single source sample, sequenced in a study of T cells after yellow fever vaccination (dated by TCRdb to between 2019 and 2020). This specimen's treatment or condition label, per the study, means: live attenuated yellow fever vaccine strain. The library was generated by 5' RACE. Sequencing instrument: Illumina HiSeq 2500. Clones were called with MiXCR by TCRdb after fastp trimmed the public reads at Q25, and only in-frame beta chains were retained. CDR3 protein duplicates are merged, each entry listing the most common genes and DNA. The sample includes 510,000 or so distinct CDR3 sequences, with around 21% observed a single time. 13% to 15% of the sample is taken by the ten largest. Here the sequenced sample was PBMCs, taken 15 days after the yellow fever booster vaccination. These receptors were taken from a man aged 30-40 years who received the YFV17D yellow fever vaccine.

The chain couples TRBV20-1 to TRBJ1-1; D is uncertain. CDR3 length: 13 amino acids. Per germline, CDR1 DFQATT and CDR2 SNEGSKA (reference sequence). V shed 1 base and J shed 1 base, with 7 bases lying between them. CDR3 residues: CSARVPGNTEAFF. CDR3 sequence (DNA): TGCAGTGCTAGAGTCCCAGGGAACACTGAAGCTTTCTTT.

The genes are TRBV6-1 and TRBJ2-5; D not resolved. Trimming pared 8 bases from V and 1 base from J, leaving 14 bases between. The CDR3 totals 14 residues. The germline CDR1 and CDR2 sequences are MNHNS and SASEGT. The CDR3: CASRPGRAQETQYF. CDR3 coding DNA: TGTGCCAGCCGGCCCGGACGGGCCCAAGAGACCCAGTACTTC.

This chain connects TRBV19 to TRBJ2-2, with D perhaps matching TRBD2 (5 bases). V lost 6 bases and J lost 0, with 5 bases in between. CDR1 is LNHDA, CDR2 SQIVND, per germline (reference sequence). CDR3 length: 13 residues. CDR3 bases: TGTGCCAGTAGGGGAGCGAACACCGGGGAGCTGTTTTTT. Residues: CASRGANTGELFF.

This clonotype was seen many times. The chain has TRBV7-2 and TRBJ2-6; the D is unclear. The V gene's germline CDR1 is SGHTA and CDR2 FQGNSA. V was cut by 5 bases and J by 3 bases, with 8 bases left in between. The CDR3 totals 14 residues. DNA for the CDR3: TGTGCCAGCAGCCCAGATTTTGGGGCCAACGTCCTGACTTTC. It yields the protein CASSPDFGANVLTF. Full variable domain (remainder filled in from reference TRBV7-2 and TRBJ2-6): GAGVSQSPSNKVTEKGKDVELRCDPISGHTALYWYRQSLGQGLEFLIYFQGNSAPDKSGLPSDRFSAERTGGSVSTLTIQRTQQEDSAVYLCASSPDFGANVLTFGAGSRLTVL.

The chain uses TRBV18 and TRBJ2-7, with D possibly TRBD1 on 6 matching bases. The CDR3 sequence is 14 residues long. The V end was cut by 3 bases, the J end by 6 bases, with 15 bases between. Germline CDR1 KGHSH, CDR2 LQKENI. The CDR3 nucleotides are TGTGCCAGCTCACCCACACAGGGAAGAGTCGAGCAGTACTTC. Amino acid sequence: CASSPTQGRVEQYF.

This clonotype was detected only a few times. This chain uses TRBV12-3 or TRBV12-4 with TRBJ2-3; 10 nucleotides line up with TRBD2. This CDR3 is built from 16 residues. With 5 bases clipped from V and 1 base from J, the junction kept 6 bases outside the gene matches. CDR3 DNA: TGTGCCAGCAGTGCCTGGGGGACTAGCGGCACAGATACGCAGTATTTT. Translation: CASSAWGTSGTDTQYF.

The rearrangement uses TRBV9 and TRBJ2-7; 7 positions agree with TRBD1. The CDR3 covers 14 residues. With 4 bases clipped from V and 6 bases from J, the junction kept 10 bases outside the gene matches. Germline CDR1 reads SGDLS; CDR2 reads YYNGEE. The CDR3 sequence is CASSMGTTGAEQYF. Here the CDR3 DNA reads TGTGCCAGCAGCATGGGTACCACAGGGGCCGAGCAGTACTTC.

This clonotype was detected a few times. The chain employs TRBV12-3 or TRBV12-4 and TRBJ2-7, with D perhaps matching TRBD1 or TRBD2 (5 bases each). The length of the CDR3 is 14 residues. Trimming pared 6 bases from V and 2 bases from J, leaving 14 bases between. CDR3 DNA: TGTGCCAGCAGACGACGGGACGGGCCCTACGAGCAGTACTTC. As protein: CASRRRDGPYEQYF.

The chain carries TRBV3-1 and TRBJ2-7, with a tentative D call TRBD2 (6 bases). The CDR3 length is 12 residues. Trimming cost V 6 bases and J 5 bases, with 11 bases left between them. The germline V gene encodes CDR1 LGHDT and CDR2 YNNKEL (reference sequence). The CDR3 DNA reads TGTGCCAGCAGTTGGGGGAGGAACGAGCAGTACTTC. Protein: CASSWGRNEQYF.